This T cell receptor beta chain was sequenced in a study of blood T cells in healthy people across ages. Primers used in a second PCR of about 6 to 11 cycles were a sample-barcoded 5' primer and a J-beta primer mix. MiXCR was run by TCRdb on the 5' RACE reads, yielding one entry per CDR3 protein. The data contain about 1.6 million distinct CDR3 sequences, 30% to 40% of them singletons. The ends lost 0 bases at V and 11 bases at J; junction bases unmatched: 4. Germline-derived CDR1 and CDR2 are MGHRA and YSYEKL. The CDR3 contains 13 residues. The chain joins TRBV4-1 to TRBJ1-2; 9 nucleotides agree with TRBD1. The receptor was isolated from a woman under 40 in good health. The specimen was blood. The CDR3 protein is CASSQDGTGRYTF. Written as DNA, the CDR3 is TGCGCCAGCAGCCAAGATGGGACAGGGAGGTACACCTTC.